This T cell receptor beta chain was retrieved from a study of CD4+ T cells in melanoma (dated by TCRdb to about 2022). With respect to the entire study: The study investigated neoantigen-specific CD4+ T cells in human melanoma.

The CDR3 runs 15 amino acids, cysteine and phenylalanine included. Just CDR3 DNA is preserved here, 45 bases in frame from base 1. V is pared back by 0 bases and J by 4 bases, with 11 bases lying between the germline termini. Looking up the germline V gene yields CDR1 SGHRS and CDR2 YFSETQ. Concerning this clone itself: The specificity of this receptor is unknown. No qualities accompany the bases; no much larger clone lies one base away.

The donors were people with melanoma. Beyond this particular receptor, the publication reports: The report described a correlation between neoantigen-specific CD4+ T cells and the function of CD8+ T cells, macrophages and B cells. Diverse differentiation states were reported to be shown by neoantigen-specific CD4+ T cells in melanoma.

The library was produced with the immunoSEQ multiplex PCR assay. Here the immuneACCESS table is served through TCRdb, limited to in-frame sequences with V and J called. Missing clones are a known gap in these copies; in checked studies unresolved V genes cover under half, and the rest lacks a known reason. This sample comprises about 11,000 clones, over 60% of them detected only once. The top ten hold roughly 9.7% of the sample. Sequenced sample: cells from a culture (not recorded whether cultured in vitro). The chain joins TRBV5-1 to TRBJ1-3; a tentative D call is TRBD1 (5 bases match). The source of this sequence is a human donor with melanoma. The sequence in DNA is TGCGCCAGCAGCTTGGGAACAGGTTTGGGAAACACCATATATTTT. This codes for CASSLGTGLGNTIYF. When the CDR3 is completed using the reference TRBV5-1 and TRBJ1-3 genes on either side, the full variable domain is KAGVTQTPRYLIKTRGQQVTLSCSPISGHRSVSWYQQTPGQGLQFLFEYFSETQRNKGNFPGRFSGRQFSNSRSEMNVSTLELGDSALYLCASSLGTGLGNTIYFGEGSWLTVV.